This TCR beta chain originates from a study of identical twins. Study-level findings and limits: Twin sharing of out-of-frame TCR alpha was underestimated by models in monozygotic pairs.

In germline, CDR1 is ENHRY, CDR2 SYGVKD. Trimming stripped 5 bases from V and 7 bases from J, with 14 bases between. The CDR3 has 13 amino acids. This clonotype occurred a few times. Its antigen is still unknown. TCRdb re-called the 5' RACE reads through MiXCR, storing one row per CDR3 protein. The data show fewer than 900,000 distinct CDR3 sequences, with about 20% seen just once and 10% to 15% held by the top ten. These data were also filed under a second study, of T cells expressing NK-cell markers. That investigation notes: Sorted CD3+CD56+NKG2C+, CD3+CD56+NKG2C- and CD3+CD56-NKG2C+ T cells supplied TCR beta repertoires. In the group of eight sequenced donors, seven were HCMV-seropositive and one was seronegative. The HCMV specificity of the expanded NKG2C+ T cell clones stayed unresolved.

The receptor was derived from a young woman in good health. The chain joins TRBV10-3 to TRBJ2-5; perhaps D is TRBD1 or TRBD2 (5 bases each). The material sequenced was PBMCs. CDR3 amino acids: CAISSSGSGTQYF. The CDR3 region has the DNA TGTGCCATCAGTTCATCAGGGAGCGGGACCCAGTACTTC.